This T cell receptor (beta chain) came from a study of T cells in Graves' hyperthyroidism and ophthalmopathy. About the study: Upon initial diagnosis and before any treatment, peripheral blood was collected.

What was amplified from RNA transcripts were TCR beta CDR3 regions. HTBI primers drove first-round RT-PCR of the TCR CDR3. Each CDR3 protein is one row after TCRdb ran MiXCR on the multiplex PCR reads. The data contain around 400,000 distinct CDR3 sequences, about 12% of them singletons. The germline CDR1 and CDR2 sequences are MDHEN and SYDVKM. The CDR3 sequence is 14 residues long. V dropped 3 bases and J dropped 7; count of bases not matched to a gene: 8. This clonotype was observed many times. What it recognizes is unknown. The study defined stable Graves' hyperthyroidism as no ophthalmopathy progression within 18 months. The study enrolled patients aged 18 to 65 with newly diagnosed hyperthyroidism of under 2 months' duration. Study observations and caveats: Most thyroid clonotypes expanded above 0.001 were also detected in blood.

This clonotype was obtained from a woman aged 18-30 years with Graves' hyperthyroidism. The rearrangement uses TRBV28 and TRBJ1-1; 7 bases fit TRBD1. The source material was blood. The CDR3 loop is CASSFRKGASEAFF. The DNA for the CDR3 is TGTGCCAGCAGTTTCAGGAAGGGGGCGAGTGAAGCTTTCTTT.